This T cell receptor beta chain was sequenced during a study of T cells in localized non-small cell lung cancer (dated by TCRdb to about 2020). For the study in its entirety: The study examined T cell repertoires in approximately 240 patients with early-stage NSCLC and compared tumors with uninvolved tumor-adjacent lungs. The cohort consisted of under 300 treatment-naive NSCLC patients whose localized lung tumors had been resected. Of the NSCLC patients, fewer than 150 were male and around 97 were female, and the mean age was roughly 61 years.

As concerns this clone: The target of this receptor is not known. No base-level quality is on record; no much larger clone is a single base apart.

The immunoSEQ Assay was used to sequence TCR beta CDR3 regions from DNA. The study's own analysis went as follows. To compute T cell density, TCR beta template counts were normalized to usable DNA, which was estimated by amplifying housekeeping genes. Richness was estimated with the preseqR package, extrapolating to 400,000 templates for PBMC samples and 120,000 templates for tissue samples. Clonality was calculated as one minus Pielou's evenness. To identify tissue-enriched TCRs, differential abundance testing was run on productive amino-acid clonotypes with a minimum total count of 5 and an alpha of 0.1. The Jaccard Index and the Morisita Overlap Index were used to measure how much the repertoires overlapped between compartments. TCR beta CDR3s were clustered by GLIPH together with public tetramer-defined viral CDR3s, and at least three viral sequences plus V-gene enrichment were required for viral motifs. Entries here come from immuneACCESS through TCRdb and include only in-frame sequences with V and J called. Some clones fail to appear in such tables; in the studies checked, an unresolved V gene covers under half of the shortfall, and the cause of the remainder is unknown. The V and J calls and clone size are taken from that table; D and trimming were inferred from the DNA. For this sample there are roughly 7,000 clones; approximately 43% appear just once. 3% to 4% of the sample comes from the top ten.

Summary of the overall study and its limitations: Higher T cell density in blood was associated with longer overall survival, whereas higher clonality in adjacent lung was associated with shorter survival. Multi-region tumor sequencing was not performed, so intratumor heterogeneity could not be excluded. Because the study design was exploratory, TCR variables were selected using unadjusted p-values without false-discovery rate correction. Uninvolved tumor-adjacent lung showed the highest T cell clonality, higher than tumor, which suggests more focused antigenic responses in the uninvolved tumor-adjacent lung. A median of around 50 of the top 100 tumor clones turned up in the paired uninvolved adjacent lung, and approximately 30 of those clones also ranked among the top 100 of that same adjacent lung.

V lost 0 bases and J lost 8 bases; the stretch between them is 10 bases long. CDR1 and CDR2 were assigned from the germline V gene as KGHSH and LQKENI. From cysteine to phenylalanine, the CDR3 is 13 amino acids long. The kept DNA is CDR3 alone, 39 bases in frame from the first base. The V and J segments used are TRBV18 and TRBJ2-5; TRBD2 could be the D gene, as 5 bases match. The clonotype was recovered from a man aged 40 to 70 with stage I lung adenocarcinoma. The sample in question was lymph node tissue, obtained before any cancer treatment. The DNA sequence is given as TGTGCCAGCTCACCACCAACGAGGGAAACCCAGTACTTC. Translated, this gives CASSPPTRETQYF.